The 17 T cell receptor beta chains listed next were all sequenced from one sample in a study of blood T cell repertoires in COVID-19. TCRdb's copy holds only in-frame clones and misses some; the assay was immunoSEQ multiplex PCR. In the table there are approximately 74,000 clones, 70% to 90% of which are singletons. The source material was peripheral blood. These receptors came from a woman in her sixties or seventies with acute or convalescent COVID-19.

This clone was detected a few times. The CDR3 DNA reads TGTGCCAGCTCGAGGATCGAGACAGACGAAGCTTTCTTT. Its protein is CASSRIETDEAFF. The chain combines TRBV12-3 or TRBV12-4 with TRBJ1-1; perhaps TRBD1 as D (5 bases). The CDR3 is 13 amino acids. Deletions cut 8 bases from V and 8 bases from J, with 18 bases between.

V gene TRBV21-1 combines with J gene TRBJ2-3; the table gives TRBD2 as D, unverified against the DNA. TRBV21-1 has pseudogene status. This CDR3 comprises 17 residues. CDR3 region: CASSKFPSGEGTDTQYF. DNA of the CDR3: TGTGCCAGCAGCAAATTCCCCAGCGGGGAAGGCACAGATACGCAGTATTTT.

This clone has a single count. The CDR3 here is CASSDLREQYV. The CDR3 nucleotides are TGTGCCAGCAGTGATCTGAGGGAGCAGTACGTC. The V and J genes are TRBV6-1 and TRBJ2-7; D uncertain. With 3 bases removed from V and 7 bases from J, the gap between germline ends came to 7 bases. CDR3 length: 11 amino acids. Looked up from germline, CDR1 is MNHNS and CDR2 is SASEGT.

This chain connects TRBV7-9 to TRBJ1-4, with D perhaps matching TRBD1 (5 bases). The CDR3 sequence is 13 residues long. The germline CDR1 and CDR2 sequences are SEHNR and FQNEAQ (reference sequence). The V end was cut by 6 bases, the J end by 8 bases, with 13 bases between. CDR3 bases: TGTGCCAGCAGTGTCGGGGGGAGAGAAAAACTGTTTTTT. Translation: CASSVGGREKLFF.

The chain carries TRBV24-1 and TRBJ2-3, with 10 nucleotides matching TRBD2. The J segment lost 5 bases and the V segment lost 0 bases, leaving 7 bases of the junction unmatched. Looked up from germline, CDR1 is KGHDR and CDR2 is SFDVKD. This CDR3 has 17 residues. CDR3 sequence: CATSDLLASGGKDTQYF. The DNA of the CDR3 is TGTGCCACCAGTGATTTGTTGGCTAGCGGGGGAAAAGATACGCAGTATTTT.

This clone was seen once. The rearrangement uses TRBV6-5 and TRBJ2-3, with 10 bases identical to TRBD1. Germline CDR1 reads MNHEY; CDR2 reads SVGAGI. The junction had 1 base not matched to a gene; V was cut back by 10 bases and J by 6 bases. The CDR3 spans 11 residues. The CDR3, as DNA: TGTGCCAAGGGACAGGGGGATACGCAGTATTTT. The encoded protein is CAKGQGDTQYF.

V is TRBV18 and J is TRBJ1-2; possibly TRBD1 for D (5 bases). Germline assignment: CDR1 KGHSH and CDR2 LQKENI. This CDR3 has 13 residues. V lost 1 base and J 2 bases, leaving 5 bases between the germline ends. The CDR3 region is CASSPQGNYGYTF. The CDR3 DNA sequence: TGTGCCAGCTCACCACAGGGGAACTATGGCTACACCTTC. The full variable domain, rest sourced from reference TRBV18 and TRBJ1-2, is NAGVMQNPRHLVRRRGQEARLRCSPMKGHSHVYWYRQLPEEGLKFMVYLQKENIIDESGMPKERFSAEFPKEGPSILRIQQVVRGDSAAYFCASSPQGNYGYTFGSGTRLTVV.

The rearrangement links TRBV6-6 to TRBJ2-7, with a possible D match to TRBD2 (5 bases). Germline V gene sequence: CDR1 MNHNY, CDR2 SVGAGI (reference sequence). This CDR3 is 13 amino acids long. The V end lost 6 bases, the J end lost 5 bases, and 14 bases lay between the germline ends. CDR3 region: CASRNGLGDEQYV. In DNA form, the CDR3 reads TGTGCCAGCAGAAACGGACTGGGAGACGAGCAGTACGTC.

The chain has TRBV5-1 and TRBJ1-2, with D perhaps matching TRBD1 (5 bases). The V gene lost 0 bases and the J gene lost 8 bases, with 14 bases spanning the gap. The CDR3 has 14 amino acids. Germline V gene sequence: CDR1 SGHRS, CDR2 YFSETQ. CDR3 coding DNA: TGCGCCAGCAGCTTGGGGCAAGGGGCGAGGGGCTACACCTTC. This sequence encodes CASSLGQGARGYTF.

The genes are TRBV5-6 and TRBJ2-5; 12 nucleotides agree with TRBD2. The junction had 1 base not matched to a gene; V was cut back by 1 base and J by 3 bases. The germline V gene encodes CDR1 SGHDT and CDR2 YYEEEE. The CDR3 contains 15 residues. The CDR3 is CASSLRLAGEETQYF. The CDR3 region has the DNA TGTGCCAGCAGCTTGCGACTAGCGGGAGAAGAGACCCAGTACTTC. The complete variable domain, with remaining parts taken from reference TRBV5-6 and TRBJ2-5, reads DAGVTQSPTHLIKTRGQQVTLRCSPKSGHDTVSWYQQALGQGPQFIFQYYEEEERQRGNFPDRFSGHQFPNYSSELNVNALLLGDSALYLCASSLRLAGEETQYFGPGTRLLVL.

The rearrangement uses TRBV9 and TRBJ2-5; D is possibly TRBD1 (5 bases). This CDR3 has 15 amino acids. V gave up 1 base and J gave up 2 bases, with 12 bases separating them. Germline CDR1 SGDLS, CDR2 YYNGEE. The CDR3 spells CASSVSAGRQETQYF. DNA for the CDR3: TGTGCCAGCAGCGTATCTGCAGGGCGGCAAGAGACCCAGTACTTC.

The V and J genes are TRBV2 and TRBJ1-2; perhaps TRBD1 as D (6 bases). The V end was cut by 5 bases, the J end by 3 bases, with 13 bases between. The CDR3 totals 14 residues. Per germline, CDR1 SNHLY and CDR2 FYNNEI. The CDR3 region has the DNA TGTGCCAGCAGTTATTCAGGGGATGACTATGGCTACACCTTC. It yields the protein CASSYSGDDYGYTF.

J is TRBJ1-2 and V is TRBV5-4, with 8 bases fitting TRBD1. Germline loops: CDR1 SGHNT, CDR2 YYREEE (reference sequence). The CDR3 loop spans 13 amino acids. Trimming removed 4 bases from V and 3 bases from J; junction bases left unmatched: 2. The CDR3 bases are TGTGCCAGCAGCCCACAGGGGGACTATGGCTACACCTTC. Encoded protein: CASSPQGDYGYTF.

This sequence joins TRBV11-3 and TRBJ2-3; the match to TRBD1 covers 11 bases. This CDR3 contains 14 residues. Trimming took 5 bases from V and 4 from J; bases not matched to a gene: 2. Germline assignment: CDR1 SGHNT and CDR2 YENEEA. CDR3 residues: CASSEGQGADTQYF. The CDR3 region has the DNA TGTGCCAGCAGCGAGGGACAGGGGGCAGATACGCAGTATTTT.

The chain is built from TRBV7-2 and TRBJ1-3; D gene ambiguous. The germline gives CDR1 SGHTA, CDR2 FQGNSA. The CDR3 is 15 amino acids. Trimming removed 5 bases from V and 0 bases from J, with 11 bases in between. CDR3 protein: CASSADGSSGNTIYF. The DNA of the CDR3 is TGTGCCAGCAGCGCCGATGGGAGCTCTGGAAACACCATATATTTT.

V is TRBV27 and J is TRBJ2-1, with 7 bases aligning to TRBD2. Unmatched junction bases numbered 6, after V lost 3 bases and J lost 4 bases. CDR1 is MNHEY, CDR2 SMNVEV, per germline (reference sequence). CDR3 size: 15 residues. The CDR3 loop reads CASSLSGGTYNEQFF. CDR3 DNA sequence: TGTGCCAGCAGTTTGTCCGGGGGGACTTACAATGAGCAGTTCTTC.

The V call is TRBV6-5, the J call TRBJ2-7; D might be TRBD1 (6 bases). The V gene lost 4 bases and the J gene lost 1 base, with 14 bases spanning the gap. The CDR3 runs to 15 residues. Germline loops: CDR1 MNHEY, CDR2 SVGAGI. The CDR3 region is CASSSAGQLSYEQYV. The CDR3, as DNA: TGTGCCAGCAGTTCCGCAGGACAGTTGTCCTACGAGCAGTACGTC.